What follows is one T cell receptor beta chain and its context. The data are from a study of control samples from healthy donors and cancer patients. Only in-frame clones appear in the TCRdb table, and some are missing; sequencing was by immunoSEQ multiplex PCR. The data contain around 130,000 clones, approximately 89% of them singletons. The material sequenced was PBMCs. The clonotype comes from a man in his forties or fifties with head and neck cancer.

The CDR3, as DNA: TGTGCCAGCAGCCCAGGGGGGCGGCAAAAGGAGCAGTTCTTC. Protein: CASSPGGRQKEQFF. This chain links TRBV11-3 with TRBJ2-1; TRBD1 is a possible D gene (7 bases). The V gene's germline CDR1 is SGHNT and CDR2 YENEEA. Trimming took off 5 bases at V and 10 bases at J, with 18 bases between the two ends. The CDR3 runs to 14 residues.